A single sample is the source of the 2 T cell receptor beta chains below, sequenced in a study of blood T cell repertoires in COVID-19. Profiled with immunoSEQ multiplex PCR; TCRdb holds only in-frame clones, not every one. The sample includes a few hundred thousand clones, approximately 90% seen only once; the top ten take approximately 1.6%. The sample comprised peripheral blood. The receptors come from a woman aged 25 to 39 with COVID-19, enrolled during active disease.

The chain carries TRBV6-5 and TRBJ2-4; 9 nucleotides line up with TRBD1. CDR1 is MNHEY, CDR2 SVGAGI, per germline. The CDR3 has 15 residues. Unmatched junction bases numbered 3, after V lost 6 bases and J lost 0 bases. CDR3 nucleotide sequence: TGTGCCAGCAGAGACAGGGGGTTAGCCAAAAACATTCAGTACTTC. Translated, it gives CASRDRGLAKNIQYF.

The chain links TRBV18 to TRBJ2-7; 10 nucleotides agree with TRBD1. Looked up from germline, CDR1 is KGHSH and CDR2 is LQKENI. The CDR3 sequence is 20 residues long. The V and J ends lost 1 base and 0 bases, in that order; junction bases with no gene match: 15. The CDR3 DNA sequence: TGTGCCAGCTCACCACTGCCGGGACAGGGGTCTGCGGCTAGCTCCTACGAGCAGTACTTC. It specifies CASSPLPGQGSAASSYEQYF.